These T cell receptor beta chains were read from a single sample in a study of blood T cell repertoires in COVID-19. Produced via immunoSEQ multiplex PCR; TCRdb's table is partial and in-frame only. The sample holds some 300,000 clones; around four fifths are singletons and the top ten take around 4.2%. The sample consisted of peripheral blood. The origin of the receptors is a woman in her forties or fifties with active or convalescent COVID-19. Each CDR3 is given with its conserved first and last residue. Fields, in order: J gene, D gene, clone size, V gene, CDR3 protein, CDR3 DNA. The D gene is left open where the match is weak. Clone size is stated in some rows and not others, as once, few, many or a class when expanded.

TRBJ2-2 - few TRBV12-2 CASRLTPDRNFHYRAGELFF TGTGCAAGTCGCTTAACCCCAGACAGAAACTTCCATTATCGCGCCGGGGAGCTGTTTTTT
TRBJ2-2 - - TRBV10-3 CAISETPGVMGELFF TGTGCCATCAGTGAAACACCGGGGGTTATGGGGGAGCTGTTTTTT
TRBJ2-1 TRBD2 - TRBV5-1 CASSSQSGTTYNEQFF TGCGCCAGCAGCTCCCAAAGCGGGACGACCTACAATGAGCAGTTCTTC
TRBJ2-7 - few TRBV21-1 CASSKVRTSGSPLPFYEQYF TGTGCCAGCAGCAAAGTAAGGACTAGCGGGAGTCCCTTACCCTTCTACGAGCAGTACTTC
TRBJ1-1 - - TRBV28 CASTEGGRLTNTEAFF TGTGCCAGCACTGAGGGGGGGAGACTTACGAACACTGAAGCTTTCTTT
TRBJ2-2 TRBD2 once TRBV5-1 CASSPGLAGVTTGELFF TGCGCCAGCAGCCCGGGACTAGCGGGAGTTACCACCGGGGAGCTGTTTTTT
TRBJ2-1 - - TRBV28 CASQSREPSSYNEQFF TGTGCCAGTCAATCGCGGGAACCGAGCTCCTACAATGAGCAGTTCTTC
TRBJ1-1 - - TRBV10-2 CASSGEGAWDTEAFF TGCGCCAGCAGTGGCGAAGGGGCCTGGGACACTGAAGCTTTCTTT
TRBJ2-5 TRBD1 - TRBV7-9 CASSPGYRGRGETQYF TGTGCCAGCAGCCCAGGATACAGGGGGCGAGGGGAGACCCAGTACTTC
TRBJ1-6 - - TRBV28 CASSPQGGSPLHF TGTGCCAGCAGCCCCCAGGGAGGATCACCCCTCCACTTT
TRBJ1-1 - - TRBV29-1 CGGENTEAFF TGCGGGGGGGAAAACACTGAAGCTTTCTTT
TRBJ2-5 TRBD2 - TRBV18 CASSPPTSGTETQYF TGTGCCAGCTCACCACCGACTAGCGGGACTGAGACCCAGTACTTC
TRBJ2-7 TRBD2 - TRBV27 CASSSPGTSGYEQYF TGTGCCAGCAGTTCCCCTGGGACTAGCGGATACGAGCAGTACTTC
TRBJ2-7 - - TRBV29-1 CSVGYLDSSYEQYF TGCAGCGTTGGATATCTGGACAGCTCCTACGAGCAGTACTTC
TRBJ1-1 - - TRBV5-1 CASRFSNTEAFF TGCGCCAGCCGTTTTTCGAACACTGAAGCTTTCTTT
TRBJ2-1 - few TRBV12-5 CASGLGLPSSYNEQFF TGTGCTAGTGGTTTGGGACTACCTAGTTCCTACAATGAGCAGTTCTTC
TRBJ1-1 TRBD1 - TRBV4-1 CASSREATGLNTEAFF TGCGCCAGCAGCCGAGAAGCGACAGGGCTGAACACTGAAGCTTTCTTT
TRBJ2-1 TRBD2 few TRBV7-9 CASSITSGSIVEQFF TGTGCCAGCAGCATAACTAGCGGGAGTATCGTTGAGCAGTTCTTC
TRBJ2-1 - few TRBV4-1 CASSQDVSGRAQFF TGCGCCAGCAGCCAAGATGTATCCGGGCGGGCGCAGTTCTTC
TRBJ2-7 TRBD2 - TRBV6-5 CASSYRGLAYEQYF TGTGCCAGCAGTTACCGAGGACTAGCCTACGAGCAGTACTTC
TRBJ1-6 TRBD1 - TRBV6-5 CASSSTGPYNSPLHF TGTGCCAGCAGTTCGACAGGGCCCTATAATTCACCCCTCCACTTT
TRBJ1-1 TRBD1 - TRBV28 CASSLRGGAGNTEAFF TGTGCCAGCAGTTTACGAGGGGGCGCGGGGAACACTGAAGCTTTCTTT
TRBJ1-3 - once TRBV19 CASRSYRNSGNTIYF TGTGCCAGTAGGAGCTACAGGAACTCTGGAAACACCATATATTTT
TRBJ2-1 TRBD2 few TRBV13 CASSRGLAGGGEQFF TGTGCCAGCAGCCGAGGACTAGCGGGAGGGGGTGAGCAGTTCTTC
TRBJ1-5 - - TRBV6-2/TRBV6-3 CASSRYGQPQHF TGTGCCAGCAGTCGTTATGGCCAGCCCCAGCATTTT
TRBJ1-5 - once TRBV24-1 CATSDRNQPQHF TGTGCCACCAGTGACCGTAATCAGCCCCAGCATTTT
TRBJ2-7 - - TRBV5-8 CASSLYSGVSDYEQYF TGTGCCAGCAGCTTGTATTCAGGGGTCTCTGACTACGAGCAGTACTTC
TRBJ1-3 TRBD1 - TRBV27 CASSFFPTPDRRYSGNTIYF TGTGCCAGCAGTTTTTTCCCCACCCCGGACAGGCGATACTCTGGAAACACCATATATTTT
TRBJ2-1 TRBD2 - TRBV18 CASSPRTSEQFF TGTGCCAGCTCACCACGGACTAGCGAGCAGTTCTTC
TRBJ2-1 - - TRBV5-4 CASSLVLADNEQFF TGTGCCAGCAGCCTCGTGCTAGCCGACAATGAGCAGTTCTTC
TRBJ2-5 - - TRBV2 CASSSSRSPGAHQETQYF TGTGCCAGCAGCTCTTCCAGGAGTCCAGGGGCTCACCAAGAGACCCAGTACTTC
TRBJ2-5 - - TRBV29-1 CSVGGPEETQYF TGCAGCGTTGGGGGGCCGGAAGAGACCCAGTACTTC
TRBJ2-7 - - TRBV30 CAWTLAPASYEQYF TGTGCCTGGACGCTTGCGCCTGCCTCCTACGAGCAGTACTTC
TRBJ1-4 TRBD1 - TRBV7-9 CASSPGQGNEKLFF TGTGCCAGCAGCCCGGGACAGGGCAATGAAAAACTGTTTTTT
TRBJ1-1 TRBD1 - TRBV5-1 CASSFTGTGDTEAFF TGCGCCAGCAGCTTTACCGGGACAGGGGACACTGAAGCTTTCTTT
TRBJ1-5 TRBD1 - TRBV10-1 CASSDGDRGNQPQHF TGCGCCAGCAGTGATGGAGACAGGGGCAATCAGCCCCAGCATTTT
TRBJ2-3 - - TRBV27 CASSLFAGKGADTQYF TGTGCCAGCAGTTTATTTGCGGGAAAAGGGGCAGATACGCAGTATTTT
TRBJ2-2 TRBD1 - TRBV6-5 CASSFTGANTGELFF TGTGCCAGCAGTTTTACAGGGGCGAACACCGGGGAGCTGTTTTTT
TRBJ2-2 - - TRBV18 CASSLSLLKNTGELFF TGTGCCAGCTCACTATCTCTCCTAAAGAACACCGGGGAGCTGTTTTTT
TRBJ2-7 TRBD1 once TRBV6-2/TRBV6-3 CASSYDRVVYEQYF TGTGCCAGCAGTTACGACAGGGTGGTCTACGAGCAGTACTTC
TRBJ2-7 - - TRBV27 CASSLSREWYEQYF TGTGCCAGCAGTTTATCTCGGGAGTGGTACGAGCAGTACTTC
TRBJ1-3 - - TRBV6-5 CATKGVGQLGTIYF TGTGCCACTAAGGGCGTCGGACAGCTCGGCACCATATATTTT
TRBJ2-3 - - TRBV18 CASSPPYQTDTQYF TGTGCCAGCTCACCACCGTACCAGACAGATACGCAGTATTTT
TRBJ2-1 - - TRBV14 CASSQDQGVYNEQFF TGTGCCAGCAGCCAAGACCAGGGTGTTTACAATGAGCAGTTCTTC
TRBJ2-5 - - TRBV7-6 CASSYGGGSSETQYF TGTGCCAGCAGCTACGGGGGAGGTTCTTCGGAGACCCAGTACTTC
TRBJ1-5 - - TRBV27 CASSFGLTSNQPQHF TGTGCCAGCAGTTTCGGTCTTACTAGCAATCAGCCCCAGCATTTT
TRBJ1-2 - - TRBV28 CASSMYSYGYTF TGTGCCAGCAGTATGTACAGCTATGGCTACACCTTC
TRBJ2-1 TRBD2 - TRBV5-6 CASSLASGLAINEQFF TGTGCCAGCAGCTTGGCATCCGGACTAGCGATCAATGAGCAGTTCTTC